These 15 T cell receptor beta chains share one sample of origin, sequenced in a study of T-cell reconstitution after alpha-beta-depleted transplantation in children. As it was prepared, the TCRbeta library received unique molecular identifiers. TCRdb analysed the PCR reads with MiXCR anew, one entry per CDR3 protein. This sample has about 610,000 distinct CDR3 sequences; about 10% occur once, and the top ten carry roughly 3.9%. The source was PBMCs from the stem cell graft donor, collected from the stem cell graft. These receptors originate from a human donor who donated a stem cell graft to a child with acute myeloid leukemia.

This clonotype was seen at least ten times. V gene TRBV6-2 or TRBV6-3 combines with J gene TRBJ1-5, with D possibly being TRBD1 (5 bases). This CDR3 has 16 amino acids. Trimming took 2 bases from V and 6 from J, leaving 17 bases between them. Germline loops: CDR1 MNHEY, CDR2 SVGEGT. As DNA, the CDR3 is TGTGCCAGCAGTTACAGAGAGGGGCAAGGTCCTCAGCCCCAGCATTTT. Amino acids: CASSYREGQGPQPQHF.

This clonotype was counted ten times or more. J is TRBJ1-5 and V is TRBV12-3 or TRBV12-4; TRBD1 agrees at 7 bases. J gave up 5 bases and V 4 bases, and 8 bases lay outside the gene matches. CDR3 size: 15 residues. CDR3 nucleotide sequence: TGTGCCAGCAGTTCACGACAGGGAGGGGATCAGCCCCAGCATTTT. This translates into CASSSRQGGDQPQHF.

V gene TRBV5-1 combines with J gene TRBJ2-5; 8 nucleotides match TRBD1. This CDR3 is built from 14 residues. Germline V gene data show CDR1 as SGHRS and CDR2 as YFSETQ. Losses at the gene ends were 3 bases for V and 4 bases for J; bases not matched to a gene: 5. The CDR3 region is CASSSTGVLETQYF. Written as DNA, the CDR3 is TGCGCCAGCAGCTCGACAGGGGTTCTAGAGACCCAGTACTTC.

This clonotype occurred a few times. The chain couples TRBV7-9 to TRBJ1-4, with D possibly TRBD1 on 6 matching bases. The CDR3 loop spans 14 amino acids. V gave up 0 bases and J gave up 8 bases, with 10 bases separating them. The V gene's germline CDR1 is SEHNR and CDR2 FQNEAQ (reference sequence). DNA of the CDR3: TGTGCCAGCAGCTTAGCGGGGGCCAAGGAAAAACTGTTTTTT. Protein sequence: CASSLAGAKEKLFF.

This clonotype has a handful of counts. This chain connects TRBV6-1 to TRBJ1-2, with D hard to call. Trimming cost V 0 bases and J 5 bases, with 13 bases left between them. CDR3 length: 15 amino acids. The V gene's germline CDR1 is MNHNS and CDR2 SASEGT. The CDR3 spells CASSEASGHRYGYTF. As DNA, the CDR3 is TGTGCCAGCAGTGAAGCTTCCGGGCACCGTTATGGCTACACCTTC.

In this sample, this clonotype turned up a few times. The gene calls are TRBV15 and TRBJ2-3, with TRBD2 matching over 9 bases. The CDR3 is 18 amino acids. Germline loops: CDR1 LNHNV, CDR2 YYDKDF (reference sequence). V lost 0 bases and J lost 0; bases outside the gene matches: 7. The CDR3 spells CATSREVVAGVSTDTQYF. The CDR3 coding sequence is TGTGCCACCAGCAGAGAAGTAGTAGCGGGAGTTAGCACAGATACGCAGTATTTT.

This clonotype rates as medium-sized. The chain carries TRBV7-2 and TRBJ2-5; the match to TRBD1 covers 9 bases. J gave up 4 bases and V 0 bases, and 6 bases lay outside the gene matches. From germline, CDR1 is SGHTA and CDR2 FQGNSA. The CDR3 has 16 amino acids. In nucleotides, the CDR3 is TGTGCCAGCAGCTTAGCGGGACAGGGTGTTACAGAGACCCAGTACTTC. Residues: CASSLAGQGVTETQYF.

This clonotype occurred many times. The chain recombines TRBV29-1 with TRBJ1-3; TRBD1 agrees at 10 bases. The V gene's germline CDR1 is SQVTM and CDR2 ANQGSEA. CDR3 length: 14 residues. With V trimmed by 5 bases and J by 7 bases, 8 bases remained unmatched. CDR3 sequence (DNA): TGCAGCGTTACCCGACAGGGGGCGGGGAACACCATATATTTT. Translated, it gives CSVTRQGAGNTIYF.

In its sample, this clonotype was seen a few times. This chain uses TRBV6-5 with TRBJ2-7; no clear D. The ends were cut back, 0 bases at V and 0 bases at J, with 12 bases in the middle. The CDR3 covers 16 residues. Germline V gene data show CDR1 as MNHEY and CDR2 as SVGAGI. CDR3 nucleotide sequence: TGTGCCAGCAGTTACTCGTCCCGGAGATACTCCTACGAGCAGTACTTC. It specifies CASSYSSRRYSYEQYF.

The chain combines TRBV28 with TRBJ1-5; the match to TRBD1 covers 10 bases. With 4 bases clipped from V and 2 bases from J, the junction kept 8 bases outside the gene matches. This CDR3 has 17 amino acids. Germline V gene sequence: CDR1 MDHEN, CDR2 SYDVKM. As DNA, the CDR3 is TGTGCCAGCAGTTGGGCCCTGACAGGGGGCCGCAATCAGCCCCAGCATTTT. It codes for CASSWALTGGRNQPQHF.

This clonotype was seen only a few times. The gene calls are TRBV6-2 or TRBV6-3 and TRBJ2-3, with D possibly called TRBD1 or TRBD2 (5 bases each). This CDR3 is built from 17 residues. Germline V gene data show CDR1 as MNHEY and CDR2 as SVGEGT. Trimming removed 2 bases from V and 8 bases from J, with 23 bases in between. This CDR3 reads CASSYISRDGAPGTQYF. DNA of the CDR3: TGTGCCAGCAGTTACATCTCCAGAGACGGGGCCCCGGGTACGCAGTATTTT.

This clonotype was found a few times. This sequence joins TRBV20-1 and TRBJ2-3, with 8 bases lining up with TRBD2. The CDR3 sequence is 16 residues long. Germline CDR1 reads DFQATT; CDR2 reads SNEGSKA (reference sequence). V gave up 0 bases and J gave up 4 bases; unmatched junction bases: 9. The CDR3 sequence: CSARDSSSGPPDTQYF. CDR3 nucleotides: TGCAGTGCTAGAGATTCTTCTAGCGGGCCCCCAGATACGCAGTATTTT.

This clonotype was detected only a few times. J is TRBJ1-5 and V is TRBV2; D perhaps matches TRBD1 (5 bases). The V gene lost 5 bases and the J gene lost 9 bases, with 17 bases spanning the gap. The CDR3 sequence is 14 residues long. In germline, CDR1 is SNHLY, CDR2 FYNNEI. For the CDR3, the DNA is TGTGCCAGCAGTTCGACAGTAACCGTGAGGCCCCAGCATTTT. It yields the protein CASSSTVTVRPQHF.

This clonotype appeared a few times. The rearrangement links TRBV5-6 to TRBJ1-3, with D uncertain. Germline assignment: CDR1 SGHDT and CDR2 YYEEEE. The CDR3 is 15 amino acids. Trimming removed 2 bases at V and 0 bases at J, with 9 bases between. CDR3 amino acids: CASSFTPTSGNTIYF. CDR3 nucleotides: TGTGCCAGCAGCTTCACCCCAACCTCTGGAAACACCATATATTTT.

The chain uses TRBV18 and TRBJ1-6; D is unresolved. The V end lost 6 bases, the J end lost 10 bases, and 10 bases lay between the germline ends. The germline gives CDR1 KGHSH, CDR2 LQKENI. The CDR3 is made up of 12 amino acids. In nucleotides, the CDR3 is TGTGCCAGCTCCCTTGACTCCTCACCCCTCCACTTT. The encoded protein is CASSLDSSPLHF.